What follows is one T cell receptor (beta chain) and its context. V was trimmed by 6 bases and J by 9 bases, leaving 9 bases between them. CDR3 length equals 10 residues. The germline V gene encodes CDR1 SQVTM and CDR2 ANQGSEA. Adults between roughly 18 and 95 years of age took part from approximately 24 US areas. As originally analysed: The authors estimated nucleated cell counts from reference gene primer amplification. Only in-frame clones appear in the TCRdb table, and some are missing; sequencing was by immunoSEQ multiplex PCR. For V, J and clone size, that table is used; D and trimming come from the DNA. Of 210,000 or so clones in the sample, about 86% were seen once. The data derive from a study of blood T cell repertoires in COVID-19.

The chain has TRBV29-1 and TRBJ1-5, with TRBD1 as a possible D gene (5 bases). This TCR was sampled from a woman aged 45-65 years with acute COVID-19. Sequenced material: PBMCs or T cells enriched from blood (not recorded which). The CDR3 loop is CSVGHAPQHF. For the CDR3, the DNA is TGCAGCGTGGGGCACGCGCCCCAGCATTTT.